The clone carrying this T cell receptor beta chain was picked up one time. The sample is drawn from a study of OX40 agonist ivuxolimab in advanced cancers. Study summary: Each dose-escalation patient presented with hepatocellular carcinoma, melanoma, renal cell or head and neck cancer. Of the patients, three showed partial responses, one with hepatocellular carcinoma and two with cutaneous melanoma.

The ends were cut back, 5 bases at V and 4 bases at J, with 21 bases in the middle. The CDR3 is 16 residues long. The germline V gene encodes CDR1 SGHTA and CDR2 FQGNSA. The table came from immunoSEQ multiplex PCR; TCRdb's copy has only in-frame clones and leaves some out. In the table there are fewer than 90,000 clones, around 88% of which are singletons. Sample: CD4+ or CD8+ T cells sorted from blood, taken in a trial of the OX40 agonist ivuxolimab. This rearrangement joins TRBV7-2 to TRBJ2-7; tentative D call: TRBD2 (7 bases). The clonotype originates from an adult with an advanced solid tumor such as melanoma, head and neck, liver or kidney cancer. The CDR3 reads CASSHFGGGSRYEQYF. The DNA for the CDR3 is TGTGCCAGCAGCCACTTCGGGGGCGGGAGTAGGTACGAGCAGTACTTC. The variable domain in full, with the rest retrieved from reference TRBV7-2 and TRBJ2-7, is GAGVSQSPSNKVTEKGKDVELRCDPISGHTALYWYRQSLGQGLEFLIYFQGNSAPDKSGLPSDRFSAERTGGSVSTLTIQRTQQEDSAVYLCASSHFGGGSRYEQYFGPGTRLTVT.